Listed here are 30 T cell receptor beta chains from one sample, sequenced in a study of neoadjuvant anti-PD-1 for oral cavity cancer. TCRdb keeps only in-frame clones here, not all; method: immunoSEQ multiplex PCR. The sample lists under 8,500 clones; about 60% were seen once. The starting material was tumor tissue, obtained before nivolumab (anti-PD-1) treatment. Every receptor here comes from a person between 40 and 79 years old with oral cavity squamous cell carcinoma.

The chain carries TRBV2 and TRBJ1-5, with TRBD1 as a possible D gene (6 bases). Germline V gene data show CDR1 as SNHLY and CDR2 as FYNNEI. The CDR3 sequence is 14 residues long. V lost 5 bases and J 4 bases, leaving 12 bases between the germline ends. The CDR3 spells CASSPRQANQPQHF. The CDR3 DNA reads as TGTGCCAGCAGTCCTCGACAGGCTAATCAGCCCCAGCATTTT. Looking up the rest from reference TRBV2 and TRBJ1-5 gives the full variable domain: EPEVTQTPSHQVTQMGQEVILRCVPISNHLYFYWYRQILGQKVEFLVSFYNNEISEKSEIFDDQFSVERPDGSNFTLKIRSTKLEDSAMYFCASSPRQANQPQHFGDGTRLSIL.

The CDR3 sequence: CASSEFPLAESSYNEQFF. The CDR3 DNA sequence: TGTGCCAGCAGCGAATTCCCGCTGGCGGAAAGCTCCTACAATGAGCAGTTCTTC. The V and J genes are TRBV11-2 and TRBJ2-1, with no clear D. Germline values: CDR1 SGHAT, CDR2 FQNNGV. V was pared by 5 bases and J by 0 bases, with 20 bases between. CDR3 size: 18 residues.

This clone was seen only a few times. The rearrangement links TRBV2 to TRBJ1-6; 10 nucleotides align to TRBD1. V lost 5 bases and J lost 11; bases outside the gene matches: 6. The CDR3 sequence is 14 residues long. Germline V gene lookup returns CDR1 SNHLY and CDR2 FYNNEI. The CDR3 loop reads CASSLRDRGTPLHF. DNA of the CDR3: TGTGCCAGCAGTCTGAGGGACAGGGGAACACCCCTCCACTTT.

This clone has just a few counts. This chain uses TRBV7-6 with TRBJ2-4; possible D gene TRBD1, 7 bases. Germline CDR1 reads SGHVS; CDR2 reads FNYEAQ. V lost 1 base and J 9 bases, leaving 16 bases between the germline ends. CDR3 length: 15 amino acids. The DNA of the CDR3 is TGTGCCAGCAGCTTAGGTTCTTCAGGGGGAGGCATTCAGTACTTC. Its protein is CASSLGSSGGGIQYF.

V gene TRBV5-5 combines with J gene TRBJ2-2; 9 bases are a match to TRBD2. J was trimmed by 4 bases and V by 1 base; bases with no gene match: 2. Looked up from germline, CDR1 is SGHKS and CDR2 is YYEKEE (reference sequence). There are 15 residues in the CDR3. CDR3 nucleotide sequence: TGTGCCAGCAGCTTGTTAGCGGGAGTCACCGGGGAGCTGTTTTTT. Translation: CASSLLAGVTGELFF.

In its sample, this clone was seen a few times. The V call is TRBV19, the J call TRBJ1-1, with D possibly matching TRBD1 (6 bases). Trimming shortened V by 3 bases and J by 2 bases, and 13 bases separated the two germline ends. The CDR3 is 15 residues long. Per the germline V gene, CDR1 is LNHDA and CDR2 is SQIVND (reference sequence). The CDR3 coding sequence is TGTGCCAGTAGTATTTTGACAGGTGCCAACACTGAAGCTTTCTTT. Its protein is CASSILTGANTEAFF.

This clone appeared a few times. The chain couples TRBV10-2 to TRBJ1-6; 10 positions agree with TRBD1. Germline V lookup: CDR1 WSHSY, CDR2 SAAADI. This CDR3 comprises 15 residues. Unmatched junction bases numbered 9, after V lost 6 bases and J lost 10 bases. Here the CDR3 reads CASRPPGQGSSPLHF. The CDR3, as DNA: TGCGCCAGCAGGCCACCGGGACAGGGGTCCTCACCCCTCCACTTT.

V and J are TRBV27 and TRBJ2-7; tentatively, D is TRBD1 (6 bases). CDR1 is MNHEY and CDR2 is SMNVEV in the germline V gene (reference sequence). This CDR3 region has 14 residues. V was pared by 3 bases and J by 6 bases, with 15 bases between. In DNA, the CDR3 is TGTGCCAGCAGTTTTTCAGGGGTCGTGGGCGAGCAGTACTTC. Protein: CASSFSGVVGEQYF.

The CDR3 DNA is TGTGCCAGCAGCCCGGGTGGAGATACGCAGTATTTT. Protein: CASSPGGDTQYF. This rearrangement joins TRBV7-6 to TRBJ2-3; D uncertain. CDR3 size: 12 residues. Trimming took off 5 bases at V and 5 bases at J, with 8 bases between the two ends. CDR1 and CDR2 (germline): SGHVS, FNYEAQ.

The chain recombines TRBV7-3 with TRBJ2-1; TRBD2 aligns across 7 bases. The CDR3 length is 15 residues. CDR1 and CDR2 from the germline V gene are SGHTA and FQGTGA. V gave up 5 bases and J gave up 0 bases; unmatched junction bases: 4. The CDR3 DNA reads TGTGCCAGCAGCGGGGAGGGGAGCTCCTACAATGAGCAGTTCTTC. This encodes CASSGEGSSYNEQFF.

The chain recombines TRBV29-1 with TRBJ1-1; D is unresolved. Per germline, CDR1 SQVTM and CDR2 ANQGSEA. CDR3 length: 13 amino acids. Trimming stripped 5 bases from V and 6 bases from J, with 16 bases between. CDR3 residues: CSVTPTLNAEAFF. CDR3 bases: TGCAGCGTTACCCCCACCTTAAACGCTGAAGCTTTCTTT.

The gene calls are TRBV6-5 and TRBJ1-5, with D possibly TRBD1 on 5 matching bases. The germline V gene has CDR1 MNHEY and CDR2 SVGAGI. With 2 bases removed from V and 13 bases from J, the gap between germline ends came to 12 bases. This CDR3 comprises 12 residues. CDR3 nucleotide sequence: TGTGCCAGCAGTTACAGTACAGCAGGGCAGCATTTT. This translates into CASSYSTAGQHF.

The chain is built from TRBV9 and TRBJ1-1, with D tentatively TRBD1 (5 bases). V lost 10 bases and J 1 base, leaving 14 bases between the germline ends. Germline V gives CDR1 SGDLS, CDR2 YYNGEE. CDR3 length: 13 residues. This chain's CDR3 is CASREQENTEAFF. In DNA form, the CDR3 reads TGTGCCTCCAGGGAACAGGAGAACACTGAAGCTTTCTTT.

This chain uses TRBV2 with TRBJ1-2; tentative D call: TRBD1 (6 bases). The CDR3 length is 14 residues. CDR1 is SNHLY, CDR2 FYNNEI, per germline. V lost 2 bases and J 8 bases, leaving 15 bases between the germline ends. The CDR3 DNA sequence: TGTGCCAGCAGTGAAAAGGCAGGGGCGAGGGGCTACACCTTC. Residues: CASSEKAGARGYTF.

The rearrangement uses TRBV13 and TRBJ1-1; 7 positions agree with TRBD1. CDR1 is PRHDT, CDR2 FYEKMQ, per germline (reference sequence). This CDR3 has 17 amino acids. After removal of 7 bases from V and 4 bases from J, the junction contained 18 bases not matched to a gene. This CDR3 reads CASNKGASLWGRTEAFF. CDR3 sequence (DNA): TGTGCCAGCAACAAGGGGGCCAGTCTCTGGGGCCGCACTGAAGCTTTCTTT.

The CDR3 region has the DNA TGTGCCAGCAGTCCGCAGAGGAATGAGCAGTTCTTC. Residues: CASSPQRNEQFF. The chain combines TRBV27 with TRBJ2-1; D gene uncertain. Germline V gives CDR1 MNHEY, CDR2 SMNVEV (reference sequence). The CDR3 length is 12 residues. Deletions cut 5 bases from V and 7 bases from J, with 9 bases between.

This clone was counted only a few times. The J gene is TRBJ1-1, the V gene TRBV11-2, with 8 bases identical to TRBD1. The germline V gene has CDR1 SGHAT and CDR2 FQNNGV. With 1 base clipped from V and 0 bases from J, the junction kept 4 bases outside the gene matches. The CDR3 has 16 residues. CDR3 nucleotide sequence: TGTGCCAGCAGCTTAGGTCAGGGGGCCATGAACACTGAAGCTTTCTTT. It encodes CASSLGQGAMNTEAFF.

CDR3 sequence: CAISEGGEQYF. CDR3 DNA sequence: TGTGCCATCAGTGAGGGAGGGGAGCAGTACTTC. The chain carries TRBV10-3 and TRBJ2-7, with D possibly being TRBD2 (6 bases). The CDR3 covers 11 residues. Looked up from germline, CDR1 is ENHRY and CDR2 is SYGVKD. V lost 2 bases and J 7 bases, leaving 6 bases between the germline ends.

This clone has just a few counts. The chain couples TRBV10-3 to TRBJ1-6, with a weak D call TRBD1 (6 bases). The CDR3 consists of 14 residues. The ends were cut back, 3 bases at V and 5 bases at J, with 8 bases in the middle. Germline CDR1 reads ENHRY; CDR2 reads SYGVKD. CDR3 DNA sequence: TGTGCCATCAGTGAAACAGGGAATAATTCACCCCTCCACTTT. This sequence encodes CAISETGNNSPLHF.

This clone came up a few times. The CDR3 loop reads CASSPSEGTGSFFNTEAFF. The CDR3 DNA reads as TGCGCCAGCAGCCCCTCCGAGGGGACAGGGAGTTTTTTTAACACTGAAGCTTTCTTT. The J gene is TRBJ1-1, the V gene TRBV5-1; 9 bases line up with TRBD1. This CDR3 has 19 amino acids. With V trimmed by 4 bases and J by 2 bases, 18 bases remained unmatched. Germline V gene data show CDR1 as SGHRS and CDR2 as YFSETQ.

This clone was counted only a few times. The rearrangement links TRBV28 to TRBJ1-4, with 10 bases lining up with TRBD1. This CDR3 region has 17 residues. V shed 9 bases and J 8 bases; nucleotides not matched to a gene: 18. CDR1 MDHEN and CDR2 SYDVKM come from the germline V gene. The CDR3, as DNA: TGTGCCAGTTTACGACAGGGGGCGCGGGGGGGCCGCGAAAAACTGTTTTTT. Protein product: CASLRQGARGGREKLFF.

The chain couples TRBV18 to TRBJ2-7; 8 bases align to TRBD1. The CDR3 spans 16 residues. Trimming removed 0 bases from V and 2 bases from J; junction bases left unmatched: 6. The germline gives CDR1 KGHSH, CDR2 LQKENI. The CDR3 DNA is TGTGCCAGCTCACCACCCCGACAGGGGCGTACCTACGAGCAGTACTTC. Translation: CASSPPRQGRTYEQYF.

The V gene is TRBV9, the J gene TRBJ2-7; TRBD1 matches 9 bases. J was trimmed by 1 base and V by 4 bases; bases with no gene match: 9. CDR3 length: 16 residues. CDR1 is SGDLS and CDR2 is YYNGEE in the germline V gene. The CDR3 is CASSSTPGTGSYEQYF. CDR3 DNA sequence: TGTGCCAGCAGCTCGACCCCCGGGACAGGGTCCTACGAGCAGTACTTC.

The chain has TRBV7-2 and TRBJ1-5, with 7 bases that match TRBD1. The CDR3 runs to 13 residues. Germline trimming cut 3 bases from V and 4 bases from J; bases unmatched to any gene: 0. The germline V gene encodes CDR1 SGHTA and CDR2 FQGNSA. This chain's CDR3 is CASSLTGNQPQHF. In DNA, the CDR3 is TGTGCCAGCAGCTTGACAGGGAATCAGCCCCAGCATTTT.

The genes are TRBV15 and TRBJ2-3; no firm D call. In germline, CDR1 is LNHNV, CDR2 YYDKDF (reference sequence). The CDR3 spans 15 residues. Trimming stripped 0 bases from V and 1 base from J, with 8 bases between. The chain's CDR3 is CATSRDNGRTDTQYF. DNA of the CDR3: TGTGCCACCAGCAGAGATAACGGGCGCACAGATACGCAGTATTTT.

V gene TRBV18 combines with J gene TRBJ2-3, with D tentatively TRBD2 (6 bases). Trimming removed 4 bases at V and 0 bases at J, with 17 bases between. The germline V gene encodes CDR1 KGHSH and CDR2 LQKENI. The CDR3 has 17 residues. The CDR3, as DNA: TGTGCCAGCTCACAACTGTCGGGCGGGGCTAGCACAGATACGCAGTATTTT. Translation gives CASSQLSGGASTDTQYF.

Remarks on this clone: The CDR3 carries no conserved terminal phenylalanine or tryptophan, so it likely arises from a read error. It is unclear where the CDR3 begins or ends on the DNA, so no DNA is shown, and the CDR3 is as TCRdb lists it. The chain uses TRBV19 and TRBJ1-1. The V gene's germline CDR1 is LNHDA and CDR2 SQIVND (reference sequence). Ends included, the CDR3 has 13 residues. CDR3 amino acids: CASSIGGPLVVHL.

The CDR3 loop reads CASLASRGEAFF. Written as DNA, the CDR3 is TGTGCCAGCCTGGCATCCAGGGGTGAAGCTTTCTTT. This chain connects TRBV28 to TRBJ1-1; D is possibly TRBD1 (6 bases). V was trimmed by 8 bases and J by 7 bases, leaving 14 bases between them. This CDR3 spans 12 amino acids. Germline V gives CDR1 MDHEN, CDR2 SYDVKM.

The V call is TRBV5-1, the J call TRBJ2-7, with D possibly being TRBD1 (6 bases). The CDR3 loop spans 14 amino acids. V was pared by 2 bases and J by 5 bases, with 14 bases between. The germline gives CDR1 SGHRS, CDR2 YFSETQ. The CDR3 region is CASSLGQTSNEQYF. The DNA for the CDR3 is TGCGCCAGCAGCTTAGGACAGACCTCTAACGAGCAGTACTTC.

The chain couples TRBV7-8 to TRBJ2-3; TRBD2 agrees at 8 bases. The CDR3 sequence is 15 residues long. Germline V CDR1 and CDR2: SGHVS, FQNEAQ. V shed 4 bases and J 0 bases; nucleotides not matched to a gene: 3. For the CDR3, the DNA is TGTGCCAGCAGCTCTCAGCGGGGGAGCACAGATACGCAGTATTTT. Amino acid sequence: CASSSQRGSTDTQYF.